These T cell receptor beta chains were read from a single sample in a study of a mutant IDH1 vaccine in newly diagnosed glioma. The repertoire was sequenced with immunoSEQ multiplex PCR; TCRdb's copy has only in-frame clones and lacks some. The sample gives about 33,000 clones, 70% to 90% of which show up once; approximately 2.4% is in the top ten. Their antigens are not known. Here the sequenced sample was PBMCs, taken from a glioma patient whose treatment included an IDH1 peptide vaccine. These receptors came from a man aged 35-49 years with glioma. The CDR3 runs from the conserved cysteine through the conserved F or W. The order of the fields is V gene, J gene, clone size, D gene, CDR3 DNA, CDR3 protein. A D gene is named only where the DNA matches it firmly. Size is stated for part of the rows, as once, few or many counts, or as a class when the clone is expanded.

TRBV18	TRBJ2-3	-	-	TGTGCCAGCTCGAGGGGTAATACAGATACGCAGTATTTT	CASSRGNTDTQYF
TRBV19	TRBJ1-1	-	-	TGTGCCAGTAGTATCCCAGGGACGTTCAACGGTGGGTTCTTT	CASSIPGTFNGGFF
TRBV28	TRBJ2-7	-	TRBD1	TGTGCCGTTACGAGGGACAGTTTTACCTACGAGCAGTACTTC	CAVTRDSFTYEQYF
TRBV28	TRBJ1-1	few	-	TGTGCCAGCAGCCCCGTTTTGAGGGGGAGGTACACTGAAGCTTTCTTT	CASSPVLRGRYTEAFF
TRBV19	TRBJ1-4	few	-	TGTGCCAGCCGAGTTGGTGAAAAACTGTTTTTT	CASRVGEKLFF
TRBV21-1	TRBJ1-2	-	-	TGTGCCAGCAGCCGCGCCCTGGACATATATGGCTACACCTTC	CASSRALDIYGYTF
TRBV14	TRBJ1-2	-	-	TGTGCCAGCAGCCCCCCGGGGGGGACTGCTTTCTATGGCTACACCTTC	CASSPPGGTAFYGYTF
TRBV6-1	TRBJ1-5	-	-	TGTGCCAGCAGTTCACAAGGGGATTATCAGCCCCAGCATTTT	CASSSQGDYQPQHF
TRBV19	TRBJ1-4	-	TRBD1	TGTGCCAGTAGTTTGCGTAGAGGACAGGGACGTGAAAAACTGTTTTTT	CASSLRRGQGREKLFF
TRBV6-6	TRBJ2-3	-	TRBD1	TGTGCCAGCAGCCCGGGGACAGGATTAGATACGCAGTATTTT	CASSPGTGLDTQYF
TRBV7-9	TRBJ2-1	few	-	TGTGCCAGCAGCTCCGCGCGGTGGTTGTCGGCAGGCAATGAGCAGTTCTTC	CASSSARWLSAGNEQFF
TRBV10-3	TRBJ1-3	-	TRBD1	TGTGCCATCAATCGGGACAGGGGTTTTGGAAACACCATATATTTT	CAINRDRGFGNTIYF
TRBV7-9	TRBJ1-2	-	-	TGTGCCAGCAGCTCCCAGCCTTATGGCTACACCTTC	CASSSQPYGYTF
TRBV5-1	TRBJ1-2	-	TRBD1	TGCGCCAGCAGTGGACAGGGGGACTATGGCTACACCTTC	CASSGQGDYGYTF
TRBV30	TRBJ1-1	-	TRBD1	TGTGCCTGGAGTGTATCGACAGGGAGCACTGAAGCTTTCTTT	CAWSVSTGSTEAFF
TRBV5-8	TRBJ1-1	-	TRBD1	TGTGCCAGCAGCTCCGGGACAGGGGGCGTCGCTGAAGCTTTCTTT	CASSSGTGGVAEAFF
TRBV7-9	TRBJ2-4	-	-	TGTGCCAGCAGCTTATTCGATTTAGCCAAAAACATTCAGTACTTC	CASSLFDLAKNIQYF
TRBV7-9	TRBJ2-4	-	-	TGTGCCAGCGGACTTCTAGCCAAAAACATTCAGTACTTC	CASGLLAKNIQYF
TRBV19	TRBJ1-1	-	-	TGTGCCAGTACCTTGACAGAATACGCTGAAGCTTTCTTT	CASTLTEYAEAFF
TRBV5-4	TRBJ2-2	once	-	TGTGCCAGCAGCATTCCGGGACCAGTTGGGGAGCTGTTTTTT	CASSIPGPVGELFF
TRBV5-6	TRBJ2-3	-	TRBD2	TGTGCCAGCAGCGGTACAGACCCGGGACTAGCGGGAGCCGCAGATACGCAGTATTTT	CASSGTDPGLAGAADTQYF
TRBV6-1	TRBJ1-1	-	TRBD1	TGTGCCAGCAGTGACCGGAAGACAGGGACCAACACTGAAGCTTTCTTT	CASSDRKTGTNTEAFF
TRBV5-8	TRBJ1-5	once	-	TGTGCCAGCAGCTTAGCACTCGTAGGGCGAAGCAATCAGCCCCAGCATTTT	CASSLALVGRSNQPQHF
TRBV7-8	TRBJ2-7	-	-	TGTGCCAGCAGCTTTTGGACAGACGGCGAGCAGTACTTC	CASSFWTDGEQYF
TRBV4-1	TRBJ2-1	few	-	TGCGCCAGCAGCCAAGATCTAACTAAGAGACAGTCAAGCTCCTACAATGAGCAGTTCTTC	CASSQDLTKRQSSSYNEQFF
TRBV2	TRBJ1-3	-	-	TGTGCCAGCAGTCCATCAGTCCTTGCCTACGGAAACACCATATATTTT	CASSPSVLAYGNTIYF
TRBV5-1	TRBJ1-1	-	TRBD1	TGCGCCAGCAGCTTGACCTCGGGACAGGGGGCGAGGACTGAAGCTTTCTTT	CASSLTSGQGARTEAFF
TRBV9	TRBJ2-3	-	TRBD2	TGTGCCAGCAGCGTAGTTGCTAGCGGGAGTTACCCAGATACGCAGTATTTT	CASSVVASGSYPDTQYF
TRBV5-1	TRBJ2-5	-	-	TGCGCCAGCAGCTTGAGTTCGCCCAGGGAGGAGACCCAGTACTTC	CASSLSSPREETQYF
TRBV9	TRBJ2-7	-	TRBD2	TGTGCCAGCCGCGGGAGGGATTCCTACGAGCAGTACTTC	CASRGRDSYEQYF
TRBV7-2	TRBJ1-4	-	-	TGTGCCAGCAGCCCGGACCGAAATAATGAAAAACTGTTTTTT	CASSPDRNNEKLFF
TRBV30	TRBJ2-2	-	TRBD2	TGTGCCTGGAGACCCTTCGGGCGGGGGAGAAACACCGGGGAGCTGTTTTTT	CAWRPFGRGRNTGELFF
TRBV6-1	TRBJ2-3	-	-	TGTGCCAGCAGTGAGGCCGGCTTCAGAGATACGCAGTATTTT	CASSEAGFRDTQYF
TRBV19	TRBJ2-7	-	-	TGTGCCAGTAGTCCCCGACAGTTCTACGAGCAGTACTTC	CASSPRQFYEQYF